The rows below give T cell receptor beta chains drawn from one sample of a study of blood T cells in healthy people across ages. Each CDR3 protein is one row after TCRdb ran MiXCR on the 5' RACE reads. Of over 550,000 distinct CDR3 sequences in the sample, 25% to 30% are singletons; the top ten hold around 14%. The specimen sequenced was blood. These receptors were taken from a woman of 80 years or more in good health. Both conserved end residues are part of each CDR3. A D gene is named only where the DNA matches it firmly. Clone sizes are given selectively: once, few, many, or a class where the clone is expanded.

abundance: many; j_gene: TRBJ1-1; v_gene: TRBV21-1; d_gene: .; CDR3nt: TGTGCCAGCAGCAAATCTAGCGGGGCCCGCGCTGAAGCTTTCTTT; CDR3aa: CASSKSSGARAEAFF
abundance: many; j_gene: TRBJ2-1; v_gene: TRBV14; d_gene: TRBD2; CDR3nt: TGTGCCAGCAGCCAAGTAATACGGCTAGCGGGGGATGGAGAGCAGTTCTTC; CDR3aa: CASSQVIRLAGDGEQFF
abundance: .; j_gene: TRBJ1-2; v_gene: TRBV6-6; d_gene: TRBD1; CDR3nt: TGTGCCAGCAGTCCCCGAGGGGGCTTCGGCTACACCTTC; CDR3aa: CASSPRGGFGYTF
abundance: many; j_gene: TRBJ1-1; v_gene: TRBV4-1; d_gene: .; CDR3nt: TGCGCCAGCAGCCAAGAGACAGCTTCGAACACTGAAGCTTTCTTT; CDR3aa: CASSQETASNTEAFF
abundance: .; j_gene: TRBJ1-1; v_gene: TRBV29-1; d_gene: TRBD1; CDR3nt: TGCAGCGTTGAAGGGACAGGGTTTTACACTGAAGCTTTCTTT; CDR3aa: CSVEGTGFYTEAFF
abundance: many; j_gene: TRBJ2-7; v_gene: TRBV20-1; d_gene: .; CDR3nt: TGCAGTGCCCTTGGGCTTGGGAGCTTCGAGCAGTACTTC; CDR3aa: CSALGLGSFEQYF
abundance: many; j_gene: TRBJ1-6; v_gene: TRBV12-3/TRBV12-4; d_gene: .; CDR3nt: TGTGCCAGCAGTTCTTTCAATTCACCCCTCCACTTT; CDR3aa: CASSSFNSPLHF
abundance: .; j_gene: TRBJ2-5; v_gene: TRBV5-1; d_gene: TRBD2; CDR3nt: TGCGCCAGCAGCCCTTCAGCCGGGGGGGCGGGGGAGACCCAGTACTTC; CDR3aa: CASSPSAGGAGETQYF
abundance: many; j_gene: TRBJ2-3; v_gene: TRBV28; d_gene: .; CDR3nt: TGTGCCAGCAAGGGGGGGGATGGAGATACGCAGTATTTT; CDR3aa: CASKGGDGDTQYF
abundance: many; j_gene: TRBJ2-4; v_gene: TRBV11-2; d_gene: TRBD1; CDR3nt: TGTGCCAGCAGCTTAGATACTGGGACAGGGGTACTAGCCAAAAACATTCAGTACTTC; CDR3aa: CASSLDTGTGVLAKNIQYF
abundance: .; j_gene: TRBJ2-4; v_gene: TRBV29-1; d_gene: TRBD1; CDR3nt: TGCAGCGTTAAAACTGGAAGGACAGGCTCTTACGGGCAGTACTTC; CDR3aa: CSVKTGRTGSYGQYF
abundance: many; j_gene: TRBJ2-3; v_gene: TRBV7-9; d_gene: TRBD1; CDR3nt: TGTGCCAGCAGCTTAAGGGACAGAGCCACAGATACGCAGTATTTT; CDR3aa: CASSLRDRATDTQYF
abundance: .; j_gene: TRBJ1-3; v_gene: TRBV3-1; d_gene: TRBD1; CDR3nt: TGTGCCAGCAGCCGCGGAAACAGGGGAAACGCCATATATTTT; CDR3aa: CASSRGNRGNAIYF
abundance: many; j_gene: TRBJ1-2; v_gene: TRBV28; d_gene: .; CDR3nt: TGTGCCAGCAAGCCGCCTACGCACTATGGCTACACCTTC; CDR3aa: CASKPPTHYGYTF
abundance: many; j_gene: TRBJ2-7; v_gene: TRBV4-2; d_gene: .; CDR3nt: TGTGCCAGCAGCCTGGCTCCAGAGCCCTACGAGCAGTACTTC; CDR3aa: CASSLAPEPYEQYF
abundance: .; j_gene: TRBJ2-4; v_gene: TRBV6-1; d_gene: .; CDR3nt: TGTGCCAGCAGTGAAAACGAGATAGGGGGGCTAGCCAAAAACATTCAGTACTTC; CDR3aa: CASSENEIGGLAKNIQYF
abundance: .; j_gene: TRBJ1-1; v_gene: TRBV29-1; d_gene: .; CDR3nt: TGCAGCGTTTTGGTCCCCGGGGGTGAAGCTTTCTTT; CDR3aa: CSVLVPGGEAFF
abundance: few; j_gene: TRBJ2-2; v_gene: TRBV27; d_gene: .; CDR3nt: TGTGCCAGCAGTTTATCGATCGTCGGGGAGCTGTTTTTT; CDR3aa: CASSLSIVGELFF
abundance: .; j_gene: TRBJ2-6; v_gene: TRBV7-2; d_gene: TRBD2; CDR3nt: TGTGCCATCCCGGGGGGGCTTTTTACTGGGGCCAACGTCCTGACTTTC; CDR3aa: CAIPGGLFTGANVLTF
abundance: many; j_gene: TRBJ2-3; v_gene: TRBV24-1; d_gene: .; CDR3nt: TGTGCCACCGCGGGGCTGGCAGATACGCAGTATTTT; CDR3aa: CATAGLADTQYF
abundance: many; j_gene: TRBJ1-5; v_gene: TRBV6-1; d_gene: .; CDR3nt: TGTGCCAGCAGTGGGCAGGGCGATCAGCCCCAGCATTTT; CDR3aa: CASSGQGDQPQHF
abundance: many; j_gene: TRBJ1-1; v_gene: TRBV6-6; d_gene: TRBD1; CDR3nt: TGTGCCAGCAGTAACCGACAGGGCCCAATGCAAGCTTTCTTT; CDR3aa: CASSNRQGPMQAFF
abundance: many; j_gene: TRBJ2-7; v_gene: TRBV6-2/TRBV6-3; d_gene: .; CDR3nt: TGTGCCAGCAGTTACTCGGTTCGGTCTCGGCCCTACGAGCAGTACTTC; CDR3aa: CASSYSVRSRPYEQYF
abundance: many; j_gene: TRBJ2-5; v_gene: TRBV6-1; d_gene: TRBD1; CDR3nt: TGTGCCAGCAGTGAAGGAGGGGGCGTTGAGACCCAGTACTTC; CDR3aa: CASSEGGGVETQYF
abundance: few; j_gene: TRBJ2-7; v_gene: TRBV14; d_gene: .; CDR3nt: TGTGCCAGCAGCCAAGAAGTGGGCAGGGTGAACGAGCAGTACTTC; CDR3aa: CASSQEVGRVNEQYF
abundance: many; j_gene: TRBJ2-5; v_gene: TRBV20-1; d_gene: TRBD2; CDR3nt: TGCAGTGCTCCAAAGGCGGGGGGCCGGAAGGAGACCCAGTACTTC; CDR3aa: CSAPKAGGRKETQYF
abundance: many; j_gene: TRBJ1-2; v_gene: TRBV19; d_gene: TRBD1; CDR3nt: TGTGCCAGTAGTACCCGGGACAGCTATGGCTACACCTTC; CDR3aa: CASSTRDSYGYTF
abundance: few; j_gene: TRBJ2-1; v_gene: TRBV6-2/TRBV6-3; d_gene: .; CDR3nt: TGTGCCAGCAGTTCAACCTCGGGACACGGGCGAGGGGAGTTCTTC; CDR3aa: CASSSTSGHGRGEFF
abundance: few; j_gene: TRBJ1-1; v_gene: TRBV7-9; d_gene: .; CDR3nt: TGTGCCAGCAGCTTAGCACAGACGATGAACACTGAAGCTTTCTTT; CDR3aa: CASSLAQTMNTEAFF